Each of the 25 T cell receptor beta chains below was sequenced from the same sample in a study of T cell responses to AZD1222 COVID-19 vaccine. Produced via immunoSEQ multiplex PCR; TCRdb's table is partial and in-frame only. The sample shows under 85,000 clones, approximately 90% of them seen only once. Sequencing was performed on peripheral blood, taken 28 days after the second AZD1222 dose. These receptor sequences come from an adult who received the AZD1222 COVID-19 vaccine.

This chain connects TRBV2 to TRBJ1-1; D ambiguous. CDR1 SNHLY and CDR2 FYNNEI come from the germline V gene. Trimming cost V 4 bases and J 4 bases, with 10 bases left between them. This CDR3 region has 13 residues. The CDR3 region is CASSAGRATEAFF. CDR3 bases: TGTGCCAGCAGTGCGGGGAGGGCCACTGAAGCTTTCTTT.

J is TRBJ2-5 and V is TRBV4-2; 8 bases map to TRBD2. The CDR3 is made up of 16 amino acids. V lost 0 bases and J lost 0; bases outside the gene matches: 3. Germline values: CDR1 LGHNA, CDR2 YNFKEQ. The chain's CDR3 is CASSQDTGGYQETQYF. The CDR3 nucleotides read TGTGCCAGCAGCCAAGATACGGGGGGGTACCAAGAGACCCAGTACTTC.

This chain joins TRBV10-3 and TRBJ2-2; D unclear. Trimming shortened V by 8 bases and J by 0 bases, and 10 bases separated the two germline ends. Germline lookup yields CDR1 ENHRY and CDR2 SYGVKD. CDR3 length: 14 amino acids. CDR3 nucleotide sequence: TGTGCCATCGCCCGTCGGGCGAACACCGGGGAGCTGTTTTTT. Protein sequence: CAIARRANTGELFF.

V gene TRBV10-3 combines with J gene TRBJ1-6, with a possible D match to TRBD1 (5 bases). Germline V gene lookup returns CDR1 ENHRY and CDR2 SYGVKD. This CDR3 has 14 residues. The V and J ends lost 3 bases and 9 bases respectively, with 12 bases between them. DNA of the CDR3: TGTGCCATCAGTGATCGACAGCGACGTTCACCCCTCCACTTT. It encodes CAISDRQRRSPLHF.

The rearrangement uses TRBV7-3 and TRBJ1-4; D gene unclear. This CDR3 is built from 15 residues. V was pared by 5 bases and J by 0 bases, with 10 bases between. Germline loops: CDR1 SGHTA, CDR2 FQGTGA. The CDR3 loop is CASSRREATNEKLFF. CDR3 nucleotide sequence: TGTGCCAGCAGCCGTAGGGAAGCAACTAATGAAAAACTGTTTTTT. Drawing the rest from reference TRBV7-3 and TRBJ1-4, the complete variable domain is GAGVSQTPSNKVTEKGKYVELRCDPISGHTALYWYRQSLGQGPEFLIYFQGTGAADDSGLPNDRFFAVRPEGSVSTLKIQRTERGDSAVYLCASSRREATNEKLFFGSGTQLSVL.

For this clone: This same CDR3 is encoded by further DNA sequences in the sample. The rearrangement uses TRBV3-1 (or the pseudogene TRBV3-2) and TRBJ1-3; D gene unclear. The germline V gene encodes CDR1 LGHDT and CDR2 YNNKEL (reference sequence). The germline V and J ends were trimmed by 0 bases and 0 bases, with 6 bases remaining between them. The CDR3 spans 15 residues. In DNA form, the CDR3 reads TGTGCCAGCAGCCAAGACTTCCTCTCTGGAAACACCATATATTTT. It codes for CASSQDFLSGNTIYF.

The chain couples TRBV29-1 to TRBJ2-1; D unresolved. V was pared by 0 bases and J by 5 bases, with 14 bases between. The CDR3 is 15 residues long. Germline V gene lookup returns CDR1 SQVTM and CDR2 ANQGSEA. As DNA, the CDR3 is TGCAGCGTTGAAGACTGGCGAACCAAAAACAATGAGCAGTTCTTC. Translating it yields CSVEDWRTKNNEQFF.

The chain recombines TRBV10-3 with TRBJ2-7, with TRBD2 matching over 9 bases. Germline V gene data show CDR1 as ENHRY and CDR2 as SYGVKD. The CDR3 has 14 amino acids. Germline trimming cut 6 bases from V and 3 bases from J; bases unmatched to any gene: 6. CDR3 nucleotides: TGTGCCATCAGGTTAGCGGGAGACGTCTACGAGCAGTACTTC. It encodes CAIRLAGDVYEQYF.

This chain links TRBV6-1 with TRBJ2-7; 9 bases are a match to TRBD1. The CDR3 length is 16 residues. Germline values: CDR1 MNHNS, CDR2 SASEGT. Germline trimming cut 4 bases from V and 4 bases from J; bases unmatched to any gene: 11. CDR3 loop: CASSAIPGQGRYEQYF. The DNA for the CDR3 is TGTGCCAGCAGTGCAATCCCGGGACAGGGACGATACGAGCAGTACTTC.

The genes are TRBV5-6 and TRBJ2-1, with D perhaps matching TRBD2 (6 bases). With 4 bases removed from V and 9 bases from J, the gap between germline ends came to 23 bases. This CDR3 comprises 16 residues. CDR1 and CDR2 (germline): SGHDT, YYEEEE. CDR3 amino acids: CASSTQLRDRGSEQFF. The CDR3 nucleotides read TGTGCCAGCAGCACCCAACTCCGGGACCGGGGGAGTGAGCAGTTCTTC.

This rearrangement joins TRBV30 to TRBJ1-6, with TRBD1 matching 7 bases. The germline CDR1 and CDR2 sequences are GTSNPN and SVGIG (reference sequence). J gave up 0 bases and V 2 bases, and 16 bases lay outside the gene matches. The CDR3 is made up of 20 amino acids. CDR3 loop: CAWSKRGWDSRSSYNSPLHF. The DNA of the CDR3 is TGTGCCTGGAGTAAGAGGGGTTGGGACAGTCGTAGCTCCTATAATTCACCCCTCCACTTT.

The chain recombines TRBV24-1 with TRBJ2-2; 12 bases match TRBD2. This CDR3 is built from 16 residues. Germline CDR1 is KGHDR and CDR2 is SFDVKD. V dropped 4 bases and J dropped 5; count of bases not matched to a gene: 4. CDR3 residues: CATSEPGTSGTGELFF. The CDR3 DNA is TGTGCCACCAGTGAACCCGGGACTAGCGGGACCGGGGAGCTGTTTTTT.

This clone was seen just once. The chain uses TRBV28 and TRBJ1-2, with D possibly TRBD1 on 6 matching bases. Germline loops: CDR1 MDHEN, CDR2 SYDVKM. With 4 bases removed from V and 4 bases from J, the gap between germline ends came to 13 bases. The CDR3 is made up of 14 amino acids. CDR3 region: CASSSGAPGYGYTF. DNA for the CDR3: TGTGCCAGCAGTTCAGGGGCGCCAGGCTATGGCTACACCTTC.

V and J are TRBV7-3 and TRBJ2-1; TRBD2 matches 12 bases. Trimming took 5 bases from V and 7 from J; bases not matched to a gene: 12. Germline assignment: CDR1 SGHTA and CDR2 FQGTGA. This CDR3 is 17 amino acids long. The CDR3 region is CASSPRASSGGVNEQFF. The CDR3, as DNA: TGTGCCAGCAGCCCTAGAGCTTCTAGCGGGGGGGTTAATGAGCAGTTCTTC.

This clone was seen just once. The CDR3 sequence is CSVGAIQDYGYTF. The CDR3 DNA is TGCAGCGTTGGAGCTATTCAGGACTATGGCTACACCTTC. The rearrangement links TRBV29-1 to TRBJ1-2; D not resolved. CDR3 length: 13 residues. The V end lost 4 bases, the J end lost 3 bases, and 12 bases lay between the germline ends. Germline V gene sequence: CDR1 SQVTM, CDR2 ANQGSEA.

This sequence joins TRBV3-1 (or the pseudogene TRBV3-2) and TRBJ2-7; 13 bases line up with TRBD2. Germline-derived CDR1 and CDR2 are LGHDT and YNNKEL (reference sequence). The CDR3 extends over 15 amino acids. V trimming: 2 bases; J trimming: 8 bases; junction bases outside the gene matches: 6. The CDR3 DNA reads TGTGCCAGCAGCCAATATGGACTAGCGGGAGTTCAGCAGTACTTC. The encoded protein is CASSQYGLAGVQQYF.

The V call is TRBV15, the J call TRBJ1-5, with D perhaps matching TRBD1 (5 bases). The V gene's germline CDR1 is LNHNV and CDR2 YYDKDF (reference sequence). The CDR3 extends over 16 amino acids. The V gene lost 1 base and the J gene lost 6 bases, with 16 bases spanning the gap. CDR3 bases: TGTGCCACCAGCAGAGTTGCTGGGGCCATCACTCAGCCCCAGCATTTT. Its translation is CATSRVAGAITQPQHF.

The chain is built from TRBV30 and TRBJ1-2; perhaps TRBD1 as D (5 bases). CDR1 and CDR2 from the germline V gene are GTSNPN and SVGIG (reference sequence). The CDR3 loop spans 13 amino acids. Deletions cut 3 bases from V and 8 bases from J, with 16 bases between. The CDR3 here is CAWSRQTLEGYTF. As DNA, the CDR3 is TGTGCCTGGAGCCGACAGACTCTAGAGGGCTACACCTTC. The variable domain in full, completed from reference TRBV30 and TRBJ1-2, reads SQTIHQWPATLVQPVGSPLSLECTVEGTSNPNLYWYRQAAGRGLQLLFYSVGIGQISSEVPQNLSASRPQDRQFILSSKKLLLSDSGFYLCAWSRQTLEGYTFGSGTRLTVV.

The chain carries TRBV30 and TRBJ2-2; possibly TRBD2 for D (7 bases). Trimming stripped 1 base from V and 6 bases from J, with 18 bases between. Germline CDR1 GTSNPN, CDR2 SVGIG (reference sequence). The CDR3 covers 16 residues. The CDR3 nucleotides read TGTGCCTGGAGTGGATTTGTTGGGAGGGGGTCCGGGGAGCTGTTTTTT. It yields the protein CAWSGFVGRGSGELFF.

The chain carries TRBV13 and TRBJ2-1; 10 bases are shared with TRBD2. The CDR3 has 17 residues. The V segment lost 4 bases and the J segment 1 base; nucleotides outside the gene matches: 7. The germline V gene has CDR1 PRHDT and CDR2 FYEKMQ (reference sequence). CDR3 nucleotide sequence: TGTGCCAGCAGCTCGGGGTTGGGACTAGCGTCCTACAATGAGCAGTTCTTC. Amino acid sequence: CASSSGLGLASYNEQFF.

This chain joins TRBV29-1 and TRBJ1-5; D is undetermined. The CDR3 extends over 10 amino acids. V shed 3 bases and J shed 7 bases, with 4 bases lying between them. Germline lookup yields CDR1 SQVTM and CDR2 ANQGSEA. In DNA, the CDR3 is TGCAGCGTTGACGTCCAGCCCCAGCATTTT. This encodes CSVDVQPQHF.

V gene TRBV30 combines with J gene TRBJ1-5; maybe TRBD1 (6 bases). Trimming shortened V by 2 bases and J by 4 bases, and 12 bases separated the two germline ends. The CDR3 spans 14 residues. In germline, CDR1 is GTSNPN, CDR2 SVGIG (reference sequence). This CDR3 is CAWSMVRGNQPQHF. DNA of the CDR3: TGTGCCTGGAGTATGGTCAGGGGAAATCAGCCCCAGCATTTT.

The J gene is TRBJ2-1, the V gene TRBV7-9, with D tentatively TRBD1 or TRBD2 (5 bases each). Germline V gene sequence: CDR1 SEHNR, CDR2 FQNEAQ (reference sequence). The V end was cut by 3 bases, the J end by 5 bases, with 14 bases between. The CDR3 runs 15 residues. CDR3 DNA sequence: TGTGCCAGCAGCTTGGGACCACCCAAGGACAATGAGCAGTTCTTC. Protein sequence: CASSLGPPKDNEQFF.

This clone was counted between two and nine times. The chain employs TRBV6-2 or TRBV6-3 and TRBJ1-2; D perhaps matches TRBD1 (5 bases). The V end lost 6 bases, the J end lost 6 bases, and 23 bases lay between the germline ends. CDR1 and CDR2 (germline): MNHEY, SVGEGT. This CDR3 comprises 16 residues. The CDR3 DNA sequence: TGTGCCAGCAGCCTACGGGGCGGGACCAAATCGCATGGCTACACCTTC. Its translation: CASSLRGGTKSHGYTF.

This clone occurred once. This sequence joins TRBV30 and TRBJ1-1; D is unclear. Germline lookup yields CDR1 GTSNPN and CDR2 SVGIG (reference sequence). The V end lost 1 base, the J end lost 4 bases, and 7 bases lay between the germline ends. This CDR3 has 12 residues. The CDR3 coding sequence is TGTGCCTGGAGTGAGTGGCCCACTGAAGCTTTCTTT. It encodes CAWSEWPTEAFF. Based on the CDR3 plus reference TRBV30 and TRBJ1-1, the full variable domain is SQTIHQWPATLVQPVGSPLSLECTVEGTSNPNLYWYRQAAGRGLQLLFYSVGIGQISSEVPQNLSASRPQDRQFILSSKKLLLSDSGFYLCAWSEWPTEAFFGQGTRLTVV.